At least ten counts were recorded for the clone carrying this TCR beta chain. Its antigen is currently unknown. This specimen comes from a study of Graves' ophthalmopathy and Graves' hyperthyroidism. Background on the study: Ahead of any treatment, peripheral blood was obtained at the initial diagnosis. Whole-study findings and limits: Most expanded thyroid clonotypes above 0.001 frequency also appeared in blood. Predictions made by the model for ophthalmopathy progression reached 70.59% sensitivity and about 72% specificity.

PBMCs came from 8.5 to 10 ml of fresh peripheral blood. From RNA, the CDR3 regions of TCR beta chains were amplified and sequenced. Investigators did first-round RT-PCR with HTBI primers, then second-round multiplex PCR. TCRdb itself ran the multiplex PCR reads through MiXCR, one entry per CDR3 protein. The sample comprises 300,000 to 350,000 distinct CDR3 sequences, 17% of which are singletons, and roughly an eighth rests with the top ten. This sequence originates from an adult man with Graves' ophthalmopathy. The sequencing sample was made of peripheral blood.

Here the CDR3 reads CASSSSGTRRSYEQYF. The CDR3 DNA sequence: TGTGCCAGCAGCAGTTCCGGGACACGGAGGTCCTACGAGCAGTACTTC. The V and J genes are TRBV11-1 and TRBJ2-7; D may be TRBD1 (6 bases). Germline V gene sequence: CDR1 SGHAT, CDR2 FQDESV (reference sequence). Trimming removed 5 bases at V and 1 base at J, with 18 bases between. This CDR3 has 16 amino acids.